A single sample gave rise to the 12 T cell receptor beta chains below, sequenced in a study of blood T cell repertoires in COVID-19. Profiled with immunoSEQ multiplex PCR; TCRdb holds only in-frame clones, not every one. The sample has 190,000 or so clones; roughly 80% are singletons. Sequencing input: PBMCs or T cells enriched from blood (not recorded which). These receptors all come from a man aged 35 to 55 who had recovered from COVID-19.

The V gene is TRBV30, the J gene TRBJ1-4; D possibly corresponds to TRBD1 (5 bases). The CDR3 spans 14 residues. The germline CDR1 and CDR2 sequences are GTSNPN and SVGIG (reference sequence). The V end lost 2 bases, the J end lost 4 bases, and 11 bases lay between the germline ends. The chain's CDR3 is CAWSRRGLNEKLFF. CDR3 bases: TGTGCCTGGAGTAGGAGGGGTCTTAATGAAAAACTGTTTTTT.

The V and J genes are TRBV18 and TRBJ1-3; weak D call: TRBD1 (6 bases). V lost 3 bases, J lost 4 bases, and 16 bases lay in between. Germline V gene data show CDR1 as KGHSH and CDR2 as LQKENI. CDR3 length: 16 amino acids. CDR3 residues: CASSPRAGAFGNTIYF. In nucleotides, the CDR3 is TGTGCCAGCTCACCTCGGGCGGGGGCGTTCGGAAACACCATATATTTT.

This clone came up a few times. The chain links TRBV19 to TRBJ1-1; no clear D gene. The germline gives CDR1 LNHDA, CDR2 SQIVND (reference sequence). The CDR3 is 15 amino acids. V gave up 5 bases and J gave up 1 base, with 14 bases separating them. The CDR3 bases are TGTGCCAGTAGTTTATTACCGGGAACGAACACTGAAGCTTTCTTT. Its translation: CASSLLPGTNTEAFF.

The genes are TRBV7-9 and TRBJ2-7; 7 bases agree with TRBD2. The V gene end was trimmed by 4 bases and the J gene end by 6 bases; junction bases not matched to a gene: 12. The CDR3 runs 15 residues. CDR1 and CDR2 from the germline V gene are SEHNR and FQNEAQ (reference sequence). The CDR3 DNA is TGTGCCAGCAGCTCATCCGGGACTAATGGAGGCGAGCAGTACTTC. Encoded protein: CASSSSGTNGGEQYF.

The chain uses TRBV6-2 or TRBV6-3 and TRBJ2-5; TRBD1 agrees at 7 bases. Unmatched junction bases numbered 8, after V lost 2 bases and J lost 5 bases. Germline assignment: CDR1 MNHEY and CDR2 SVGEGT. This CDR3 region has 15 residues. The CDR3 protein is CASSYAGGQYETQYF. CDR3 nucleotides: TGTGCCAGCAGTTACGCAGGGGGTCAGTACGAGACCCAGTACTTC.

V gene TRBV6-5 combines with J gene TRBJ1-4, with a weak D call TRBD1 (5 bases). V was cut by 5 bases and J by 0 bases, with 7 bases left in between. The CDR3 sequence is 14 residues long. Germline lookup yields CDR1 MNHEY and CDR2 SVGAGI. In DNA form, the CDR3 reads TGTGCCAGCAGTAGACAGCCAACTAATGAAAAACTGTTTTTT. It yields the protein CASSRQPTNEKLFF.

The chain links TRBV24-1 to TRBJ2-3; 7 bases are shared with TRBD2. CDR1 and CDR2 from the germline V gene are KGHDR and SFDVKD. V dropped 3 bases and J dropped 5; count of bases not matched to a gene: 4. The length of the CDR3 is 14 residues. The CDR3 here is CATSDGTKGDTQYF. The CDR3 nucleotides read TGTGCCACCAGTGATGGGACTAAGGGAGATACGCAGTATTTT.

J is TRBJ2-7 and V is TRBV4-2, with 9 bases aligning to TRBD1. CDR1 LGHNA and CDR2 YNFKEQ come from the germline V gene. The V segment lost 3 bases and the J segment 4 bases; nucleotides outside the gene matches: 19. CDR3 length equals 19 residues. CDR3 DNA: TGTGCCAGCAGCCAGTCAACCGCAGGAGCAGGGGGACAGGGATACGAGCAGTACTTC. This encodes CASSQSTAGAGGQGYEQYF.

This sequence joins TRBV6-5 and TRBJ1-1, with a tentative D call TRBD1 (6 bases). Between the trimmed V and J ends, which lost 0 bases and 4 bases, there was a span of 15 bases. Germline-derived CDR1 and CDR2 are MNHEY and SVGAGI. The CDR3 length is 16 residues. CDR3 loop: CASSYSRGHTRTEAFF. CDR3 bases: TGTGCCAGCAGTTACTCGAGGGGACACACACGCACTGAAGCTTTCTTT.

The J gene is TRBJ1-5, the V gene TRBV9; 10 bases map to TRBD1. Germline V gene lookup returns CDR1 SGDLS and CDR2 YYNGEE. V lost 0 bases to trimming and J lost 6 bases; unmatched junction nucleotides: 3. The CDR3 spans 15 residues. The CDR3 spells CASSVEGDRGQPQHF. The DNA of the CDR3 is TGTGCCAGCAGCGTAGAAGGGGACAGGGGTCAGCCCCAGCATTTT.

The rearrangement links TRBV13 to TRBJ1-3, with TRBD1 matching 10 bases. V lost 3 bases, J lost 3 bases, and 2 bases stayed unmatched. The CDR3 covers 15 residues. Germline V gene lookup returns CDR1 PRHDT and CDR2 FYEKMQ (reference sequence). In nucleotides, the CDR3 is TGTGCCAGCAGCTTCGACAGGGGGCGTGGAAACACCATATATTTT. Its protein product is CASSFDRGRGNTIYF.

V gene TRBV19 combines with J gene TRBJ1-2, with 8 bases matching TRBD1. Trimming took 9 bases from V and 4 from J; bases not matched to a gene: 13. The germline V gene encodes CDR1 LNHDA and CDR2 SQIVND (reference sequence). The CDR3 totals 15 residues. The CDR3 DNA reads TGTGCCAGCTCTCTGGTGGACAGGGTTGGCTATGGCTACACCTTC. It codes for CASSLVDRVGYGYTF.